This entry describes one T cell receptor beta chain. These data are taken from a study of blood T cell repertoires in COVID-19. As for the study in general: Samples of COVID-19 (acute and convalescent) were obtained from the United States, Italy and Spain. Sources were T cells, B-cell-depleted T cells, or PBMCs; the material itself was cDNA or gDNA.

Enrolment of Seattle patients took place during active infection, and they were followed longitudinally. Germline V gene lookup returns CDR1 GTSNPN and CDR2 SVGIG (reference sequence). The junction had 11 bases not matched to a gene; V was cut back by 5 bases and J by 4 bases. The CDR3 loop spans 16 amino acids. Sequenced by immunoSEQ multiplex PCR; TCRdb stores in-frame clones only, minus some. The repertoire holds 400,000 to 450,000 clones, with about 88% as singletons. The clonotype was recovered from a middle-aged woman with COVID-19, enrolled during active disease. The sample comprised peripheral blood. This rearrangement joins TRBV30 to TRBJ1-2, with 12 bases matching TRBD1. The CDR3 region has the DNA TGTGCCTGGTTTCTCTTACGGGACAGGGGGCTCTATGGCTACACCTTC. Protein sequence: CAWFLLRDRGLYGYTF.